This entry lists 15 T cell receptor beta chains sequenced from one sample in a study of Graves' ophthalmopathy and Graves' hyperthyroidism. RNA transcripts served as template for amplifying TCR beta CDR3 sequences. HTBI primers were used in a first-round RT-PCR, which preceded a second-round multiplex PCR. TCRdb recomputed calls from the multiplex PCR reads with MiXCR, one row per CDR3 protein. The sample holds hundreds of thousands of distinct CDR3 sequences, over 20% seen once. Sequencing input: peripheral blood. These receptors were collected from a woman under 30 with stable Graves' hyperthyroidism. Some clones in this sample may be carry-over from other donors' samples.

As regards this clonotype: One end of the junction does not line up with germline, which may come from a read error. The rearrangement uses TRBV28 and TRBJ2-5, with 13 nucleotides matching TRBD2. The CDR3 length is 15 residues. The germline gives CDR1 MDHEN, CDR2 SYDVKM. The DNA of the CDR3 is TGTGCCAGCAGTGGACTAGCGGGAGTGCAAGGGACCCAGTACTTC. Translation: CASSGLAGVQGTQYF.

The chain uses TRBV28 and TRBJ2-2; maybe TRBD2 (5 bases). V was trimmed by 4 bases and J by 2 bases, leaving 11 bases between them. The CDR3 totals 15 residues. CDR1 is MDHEN and CDR2 is SYDVKM in the germline V gene. CDR3 DNA: TGTGCCAGCAGTTCTACCGGGATCAACACCGGGGAGCTGTTTTTT. This encodes CASSSTGINTGELFF. Based on the CDR3 plus reference TRBV28 and TRBJ2-2, the full variable domain is DVKVTQSSRYLVKRTGEKVFLECVQDMDHENMFWYRQDPGLGLRLIYFSYDVKMKEKGDIPEGYSVSREKKERFSLILESASTNQTSMYLCASSSTGINTGELFFGEGSRLTVL.

This clonotype was seen ten or more times. The chain couples TRBV7-9 to TRBJ1-2; D may be TRBD1 (5 bases). The CDR3 runs 15 residues. V was cut by 1 base and J by 7 bases, with 16 bases left in between. In germline, CDR1 is SEHNR, CDR2 FQNEAQ (reference sequence). CDR3 in amino acids: CASSLDGRSTAGYTF. The DNA of the CDR3 is TGTGCCAGCAGCTTAGACGGACGGTCGACAGCTGGCTACACCTTC.

At least ten counts were recorded for this clonotype. The CDR3 sequence is CASSFSLLGDYGYTF. CDR3 sequence (DNA): TGCGCCAGCAGCTTCTCCCTCTTGGGCGACTATGGCTACACCTTC. This rearrangement joins TRBV5-1 to TRBJ1-2, with D hard to call. The CDR3 totals 15 residues. Germline V CDR1 and CDR2: SGHRS, YFSETQ. Between the trimmed V and J ends, which lost 2 bases and 3 bases, there was a span of 14 bases. The full variable domain, its missing parts supplied by reference TRBV5-1 and TRBJ1-2, is KAGVTQTPRYLIKTRGQQVTLSCSPISGHRSVSWYQQTPGQGLQFLFEYFSETQRNKGNFPGRFSGRQFSNSRSEMNVSTLELGDSALYLCASSFSLLGDYGYTFGSGTRLTVV.

This clonotype was counted many times. The V gene is TRBV7-9, the J gene TRBJ2-4; TRBD2 matches at 10 bases. CDR1 and CDR2 (germline): SEHNR, FQNEAQ (reference sequence). Trimming removed 5 bases from V and 11 bases from J; junction bases left unmatched: 6. The CDR3 has 13 amino acids. The CDR3 DNA sequence: TGTGCCAGCAGCGCGACTAGCGGGCCGCTTCAGTACTTC. Its protein is CASSATSGPLQYF.

The genes are TRBV27 and TRBJ1-1; no firm D call. Trimming shortened V by 4 bases and J by 5 bases, and 11 bases separated the two germline ends. The CDR3 is made up of 13 amino acids. Looked up from germline, CDR1 is MNHEY and CDR2 is SMNVEV (reference sequence). This CDR3 reads CASSSPTGTEAFF. In DNA, the CDR3 is TGTGCCAGCAGTTCCCCGACGGGAACTGAAGCTTTCTTT.

The chain carries TRBV6-5 and TRBJ1-5; unclear D gene. The germline gives CDR1 MNHEY, CDR2 SVGAGI. This CDR3 spans 15 amino acids. The germline V and J ends were trimmed by 7 bases and 4 bases, with 17 bases remaining between them. CDR3: CASIWTAGSNQPQHF. CDR3 nucleotide sequence: TGTGCCAGCATTTGGACGGCAGGATCGAATCAGCCCCAGCATTTT.

This clonotype was detected only a few times. The chain employs TRBV19 and TRBJ1-1, with TRBD1 matching 9 bases. The length of the CDR3 is 13 residues. From germline, CDR1 is LNHDA and CDR2 SQIVND (reference sequence). The ends lost 8 bases at V and 10 bases at J; junction bases unmatched: 11. In DNA, the CDR3 is TGTGCCAGTGAGCCGGGACAGGGTCGCAGAGCTTTCTTT. The encoded protein is CASEPGQGRRAFF.

The sample holds many counts of this clonotype. This rearrangement joins TRBV10-1 to TRBJ2-2; 10 bases are a match to TRBD2. Germline values: CDR1 WNHNN, CDR2 SYGVQD (reference sequence). This CDR3 is 18 amino acids long. Trimming removed 0 bases from V and 1 base from J; junction bases left unmatched: 5. The DNA for the CDR3 is TGCGCCAGCAGTGAGTCGTCCAGACTAGCGGGGAACACCGGGGAGCTGTTTTTT. Translating it yields CASSESSRLAGNTGELFF.

In this sample, this clonotype turned up many times. The chain has TRBV6-1 and TRBJ2-7; TRBD2 is a possible D gene (5 bases). Between the trimmed V and J ends, which lost 2 bases and 3 bases, there was a span of 14 bases. This CDR3 is 15 amino acids long. The germline V gene has CDR1 MNHNS and CDR2 SASEGT. CDR3 region: CASSEWRGSRYEQYF. The CDR3 coding sequence is TGTGCCAGCAGTGAATGGCGAGGGTCCCGCTACGAGCAGTACTTC.

Only a few counts were recorded for this clonotype. V is TRBV13 and J is TRBJ1-1, with TRBD1 as a possible D gene (6 bases). The germline CDR1 and CDR2 sequences are PRHDT and FYEKMQ (reference sequence). Trimming removed 0 bases at V and 1 base at J, with 15 bases between. The CDR3 consists of 17 residues. The DNA of the CDR3 is TGTGCCAGCAGCTTAGGCTGGAGGGGGGAGGAGAACACTGAAGCTTTCTTT. Amino acid sequence: CASSLGWRGEENTEAFF.

This clonotype turned up a few times. The CDR3 sequence: CSALNPGQSPSMTYEQYF. CDR3 nucleotide sequence: TGCAGTGCTCTAAATCCGGGACAAAGCCCGTCTATGACCTACGAGCAGTACTTC. This sequence joins TRBV20-1 and TRBJ2-7; perhaps TRBD1 as D (6 bases). The length of the CDR3 is 18 residues. From germline, CDR1 is DFQATT and CDR2 SNEGSKA (reference sequence). The V end lost 5 bases, the J end lost 2 bases, and 28 bases lay between the germline ends.

This clonotype was picked up many times. The V call is TRBV12-3 or TRBV12-4, the J call TRBJ2-7; 9 bases map to TRBD2. The CDR3 has 14 residues. Losses at the gene ends were 3 bases for V and 6 bases for J; bases not matched to a gene: 6. CDR3 sequence reads: CASSLASGVGEQYF. For the CDR3, the DNA is TGTGCCAGCAGTTTGGCTAGCGGGGTTGGCGAGCAGTACTTC.

The rearrangement links TRBV19 to TRBJ2-2; D gene unclear. Trimming left V 3 bases short and J 1 base short, with 6 bases between. CDR3 length: 14 residues. The germline V gene encodes CDR1 LNHDA and CDR2 SQIVND (reference sequence). CDR3 nucleotides: TGTGCCAGTAGTATCAGGAGGAACACCGGGGAGCTGTTTTTT. This gives the protein CASSIRRNTGELFF.

This clonotype has a count of ten or more. This chain links TRBV20-1 with TRBJ2-2; 11 nucleotides align to TRBD2. The germline CDR1 and CDR2 sequences are DFQATT and SNEGSKA (reference sequence). The CDR3 runs to 14 residues. V lost 5 bases to trimming and J lost 4 bases; unmatched junction nucleotides: 3. The CDR3 DNA sequence: TGCAGTGCTGGGGGGACTAGCGGCACCGGGGAGCTGTTTTTT. It specifies CSAGGTSGTGELFF.